The 10 T cell receptor beta chains reported below all come from one sample, sequenced in a study of blood T cell repertoires in COVID-19. TCRdb's copy holds only in-frame clones and misses some; the assay was immunoSEQ multiplex PCR. Among about 42,000 clones listed, around 85% were seen once. Sequencing was performed on peripheral blood. The source of these receptors is a human donor in a cohort sampled during active COVID-19.

The rearrangement links TRBV12-3 or TRBV12-4 to TRBJ2-3; D is unresolved. V lost 4 bases to trimming and J lost 6 bases, with 11 bases between them. The CDR3 consists of 13 residues. For the CDR3, the DNA is TGTGCCAGCAGTTGGCCAGGAATTGATACGCAGTATTTT. Translated, it gives CASSWPGIDTQYF.

This clone was counted a single time. The chain carries TRBV11-2 and TRBJ2-1; 8 nucleotides align to TRBD1. Germline V gene data show CDR1 as SGHAT and CDR2 as FQNNGV. Germline trimming cut 5 bases from V and 2 bases from J; bases unmatched to any gene: 11. The length of the CDR3 is 17 residues. CDR3 nucleotides: TGTGCCAGCAGCCCCTGGACAGGGACCCCCACCTACAATGAGCAGTTCTTC. Its translation: CASSPWTGTPTYNEQFF.

The chain carries TRBV5-1 and TRBJ2-7; 10 bases align to TRBD1. The germline gives CDR1 SGHRS, CDR2 YFSETQ. The CDR3 loop spans 14 amino acids. V lost 3 bases to trimming and J lost 5 bases; unmatched junction nucleotides: 5. This CDR3 reads CASSSGTGDHEQYF. The CDR3 nucleotides are TGCGCCAGCAGCTCCGGGACAGGGGACCACGAGCAGTACTTC.

This chain uses TRBV18 with TRBJ2-4; tentatively, D is TRBD1 (6 bases). V was cut by 3 bases and J by 1 base, with 7 bases left in between. This CDR3 has 14 amino acids. The germline V gene encodes CDR1 KGHSH and CDR2 LQKENI. The CDR3 region has the DNA TGTGCCAGCTCACCTGGACAGGCCAAAAACATTCAGTACTTC. Translating gives CASSPGQAKNIQYF.

This chain connects TRBV4-3 to TRBJ2-1, with 8 bases matching TRBD2. The germline CDR1 and CDR2 sequences are LGHNA and YSLEER. With 0 bases clipped from V and 3 bases from J, the junction kept 10 bases outside the gene matches. The CDR3 has 18 residues. The CDR3 DNA sequence: TGCGCCAGCAGCCAAGAGAAGGTTGTAGCGGGGTTCTACAATGAGCAGTTCTTC. Its translation is CASSQEKVVAGFYNEQFF.

The rearrangement joins TRBV3-1 (or the pseudogene TRBV3-2) to TRBJ2-2; 7 nucleotides agree with TRBD2. From germline, CDR1 is LGHDT and CDR2 YNNKEL (reference sequence). This CDR3 has 13 residues. The trim removed 7 bases at V and 5 bases at J, leaving 4 bases unmatched. CDR3 in DNA: TGTGCCAGCAACTACGGGGGGACCGGGGAGCTGTTTTTT. Translation: CASNYGGTGELFF.

V usage is TRBV9 and J usage is TRBJ2-5; D might be TRBD2 (6 bases). Germline values: CDR1 SGDLS, CDR2 YYNGEE. The CDR3 sequence is 14 residues long. The V gene lost 2 bases and the J gene lost 11 bases, with 19 bases spanning the gap. The CDR3 bases are TGTGCCAGCAGCGTTGGGGGGACTTGGAGCCTTCAGTACTTC. It codes for CASSVGGTWSLQYF.

The V gene is TRBV5-6, the J gene TRBJ1-2; 7 nucleotides agree with TRBD1. J lost 2 bases, V lost 2 bases, and 3 bases had no gene match. This CDR3 is 14 amino acids long. Per germline, CDR1 SGHDT and CDR2 YYEEEE. In DNA form, the CDR3 reads TGTGCCAGCAGCTTCCGGGACAGAAACTATGGCTACACCTTC. Translated: CASSFRDRNYGYTF.

The CDR3 DNA is TGTGCCAGCAGCCAAGGAGAAGGGAGCGAGACCCAGTACTTC. Amino acid sequence: CASSQGEGSETQYF. The chain carries TRBV3-1 (or the pseudogene TRBV3-2) and TRBJ2-5; TRBD2 is a possible D gene (5 bases). The CDR3 has 14 amino acids. The V gene lost 1 base and the J gene lost 5 bases, with 11 bases spanning the gap. Germline V gene sequence: CDR1 LGHDT, CDR2 YNNKEL (reference sequence).

This clone was recorded a few times. The chain has TRBV7-9 and TRBJ2-1, with 8 positions matching TRBD2. Trimming took 3 bases from V and 7 from J; bases not matched to a gene: 2. Germline CDR1 is SEHNR and CDR2 is FQNEAQ (reference sequence). The CDR3 loop spans 13 amino acids. The chain's CDR3 is CASSFGTSNEQFF. DNA of the CDR3: TGTGCCAGCAGCTTTGGGACTAGTAATGAGCAGTTCTTC.